This TCR beta chain was retrieved from a study of CD8+ T cells in alopecia areata. Turning to the study itself: Tofacitinib administration to treated patients was oral, at 5 to 10 mg twice daily.

Per germline, CDR1 LNHNV and CDR2 YYDKDF (reference sequence). The CDR3 has 15 amino acids. V was pared by 4 bases and J by 0 bases, with 11 bases between. Treatment described: oral pan-JAK inhibitor, 5-10 mg twice daily. RNA was extracted and reverse transcribed into cDNA as the sequencing template. Sequencing used immunoSEQ multiplex PCR; TCRdb keeps in-frame clones, though not all of them. The sample records roughly 76,000 clones, 29% being singletons. This clonotype was sampled from a human donor with alopecia areata. Sequenced here: CD8+ T cells sorted from blood, sampled at week 4, from a patient treated with tofacitinib. The chain links TRBV15 to TRBJ2-3; D remains unclear. This CDR3 reads CATSIHYSSTDTQYF. CDR3 nucleotides: TGTGCCACCAGCATCCACTACAGTAGCACAGATACGCAGTATTTT.